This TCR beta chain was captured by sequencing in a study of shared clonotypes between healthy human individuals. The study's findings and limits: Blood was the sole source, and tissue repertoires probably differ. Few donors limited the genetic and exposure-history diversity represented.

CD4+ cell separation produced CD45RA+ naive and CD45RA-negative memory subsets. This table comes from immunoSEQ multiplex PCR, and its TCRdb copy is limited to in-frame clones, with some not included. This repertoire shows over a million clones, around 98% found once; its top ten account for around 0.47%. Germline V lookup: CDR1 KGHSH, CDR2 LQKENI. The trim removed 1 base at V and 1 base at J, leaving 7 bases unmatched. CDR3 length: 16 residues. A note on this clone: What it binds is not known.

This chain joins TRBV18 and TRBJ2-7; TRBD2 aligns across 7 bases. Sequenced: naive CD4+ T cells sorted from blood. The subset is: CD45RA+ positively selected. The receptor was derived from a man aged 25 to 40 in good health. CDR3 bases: TGTGCCAGCTCACCACGTCCTAGCGGAAATTCCTACGAGCAGTACTTC. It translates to CASSPRPSGNSYEQYF. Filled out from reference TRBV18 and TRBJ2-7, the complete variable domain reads NAGVMQNPRHLVRRRGQEARLRCSPMKGHSHVYWYRQLPEEGLKFMVYLQKENIIDESGMPKERFSAEFPKEGPSILRIQQVVRGDSAAYFCASSPRPSGNSYEQYFGPGTRLTVT.